One and the same sample provided the 11 T cell receptor beta chains below, sequenced in a study of blood T cells in healthy people across ages. The second PCR ran 7 to 11 cycles with a sample-barcoded 5' primer and J-beta primers. TCRdb reanalysed the 5' RACE reads using MiXCR and keeps one entry per CDR3 protein. The repertoire has approximately 960,000 distinct CDR3 sequences, just under 30% of them found once; the top ten carry about 10%. The data were also submitted as part of a second study, on T cells of mothers and their children.

The source material was blood. The origin of the receptors is a middle-aged woman in good health.

The gene calls are TRBV10-3 and TRBJ1-1; a weak D match, TRBD1 (5 bases). From germline, CDR1 is ENHRY and CDR2 SYGVKD. The CDR3 sequence is 16 residues long. V dropped 0 bases and J dropped 1 base, with 12 bases sitting between them. DNA of the CDR3: TGTGCCATCAGTGAGTCGCTCAGGGTAGGGAACACTGAAGCTTTCTTT. Protein product: CAISESLRVGNTEAFF.

This clonotype was seen at least ten times. This chain links TRBV27 with TRBJ2-7, with D unclear. Trimming shortened V by 10 bases and J by 1 base, and 14 bases separated the two germline ends. Germline V gene lookup returns CDR1 MNHEY and CDR2 SMNVEV (reference sequence). This CDR3 contains 13 residues. The chain's CDR3 is CATSAGLSYEQYF. CDR3 bases: TGTGCCACCTCTGCCGGATTATCCTACGAGCAGTACTTC.

CDR3 protein: CASGAGPGVEAFF. The DNA for the CDR3 is TGTGCCAGCGGGGCCGGCCCAGGAGTTGAAGCTTTCTTT. The chain links TRBV28 to TRBJ1-1; tentatively, D is TRBD1 (5 bases). From germline, CDR1 is MDHEN and CDR2 SYDVKM. The CDR3 loop spans 13 amino acids. The V end was cut by 8 bases, the J end by 7 bases, with 17 bases between.

This clonotype was counted many times. V usage is TRBV7-6 and J usage is TRBJ2-1; TRBD2 might be the D (6 bases). Germline CDR1 is SGHVS and CDR2 is FNYEAQ. Trimming cost V 2 bases and J 8 bases, with 19 bases left between them. The CDR3 contains 16 residues. This chain's CDR3 is CASSLRRGHNTDEQFF. In nucleotides, the CDR3 is TGTGCCAGCAGCTTAAGGAGGGGTCATAATACGGATGAGCAGTTCTTC.

Ten or more counts support this clonotype. The V and J genes are TRBV7-6 and TRBJ2-7; 11 nucleotides align to TRBD2. Unmatched junction bases numbered 5, after V lost 5 bases and J lost 2 bases. Germline CDR1 and CDR2: SGHVS and FNYEAQ. CDR3 length: 15 residues. CDR3 residues: CASSITSGGPYEQYF. CDR3 nucleotides: TGTGCCAGCAGCATAACTAGCGGGGGACCCTACGAGCAGTACTTC.

This chain links TRBV6-5 with TRBJ1-3; D call uncertain. The CDR3 sequence is 15 residues long. The V end lost 2 bases, the J end lost 0 bases, and 8 bases lay between the germline ends. Germline V gene sequence: CDR1 MNHEY, CDR2 SVGAGI. The CDR3 sequence: CASSYAWDSGNTIYF. CDR3 coding DNA: TGTGCCAGCAGTTACGCCTGGGACTCTGGAAACACCATATATTTT.

This clonotype was counted a few times. V gene TRBV20-1 combines with J gene TRBJ2-1, with a weak D call TRBD2 (6 bases). V was pared by 0 bases and J by 1 base, with 10 bases between. Germline CDR1 and CDR2: DFQATT and SNEGSKA (reference sequence). This CDR3 is built from 15 residues. The CDR3, as DNA: TGCAGTGCTAGAGATAGGCGGGGTTCCTACAATGAGCAGTTCTTC. Translating it yields CSARDRRGSYNEQFF.

This clonotype appeared a single time. A read error is possible here, since a much larger clone lies one base away. The chain recombines TRBV27 with TRBJ2-7; D tentatively reads TRBD1 or TRBD2 (6 bases each). V was cut by 8 bases and J by 4 bases, with 12 bases left in between. CDR1 MNHEY and CDR2 SMNVEV come from the germline V gene (reference sequence). The CDR3 has 12 residues. CDR3 nucleotides: TGTGCCAGCGGTACAGGGAGGTACGAGCAGTACTTC. It codes for CASGTGRYEQYF.

Concerning this clonotype itself: This could be a read error, since a much larger clone is one nucleotide away. In DNA, the CDR3 is TGTGCCAGCAGTTACTCAGCGGAGACCCGGTACTTC. It is translated as CASSYSAETRYF. This chain joins TRBV6-2 or TRBV6-3 and TRBJ2-7; D is possibly TRBD2 (5 bases). This CDR3 is built from 12 residues. Germline V gene sequence: CDR1 MNHEY, CDR2 SVGEGT. V gave up 0 bases and J gave up 12 bases, with 12 bases separating them.

The chain recombines TRBV18 with TRBJ1-2; D possibly corresponds to TRBD1 (6 bases). V was shortened by 5 bases and J by 5 bases, with 18 bases between the two germline ends. In germline, CDR1 is KGHSH, CDR2 LQKENI. The CDR3 runs to 15 residues. CDR3 protein: CASSTSSQGRYGYTF. In DNA, the CDR3 is TGTGCCAGCTCAACATCCTCACAGGGCCGGTATGGCTACACCTTC.

This clonotype turned up a few times. The CDR3 here is CAIKRSEHDHTEAFF. The CDR3 coding sequence is TGTGCCATCAAGCGAAGCGAACACGACCACACTGAAGCTTTCTTT. The gene calls are TRBV10-3 and TRBJ1-1; D ambiguous. V was trimmed by 7 bases and J by 3 bases, leaving 18 bases between them. Germline CDR1 and CDR2: ENHRY and SYGVKD. This CDR3 comprises 15 residues.